Given below is one T cell receptor (beta chain) in context. The antigen is undetermined. This entry comes from a study of PD-1 blockade in classical Hodgkin lymphoma. Study-wide results and caveats: Although disease activity or prior therapy may be involved, causes of the repertoire differences remain undefined. The CD4+ diversity rise by C4D1 was clearest in complete responders.

The protocol was immunoSEQ multiplex PCR, while the TCRdb copy is restricted to in-frame clones and leaves out a portion. The table has about 30,000 clones, 85% seen once; the top ten hold around 2.4%. Each and every patient relapsed after autologous stem cell transplantation, and patients got differing brentuximab vedotin exposure. The study purified CD4+ T cells from thawed PBMCs using magnetic negative selection. The input for sequencing was CD4+ T cells from blood, taken at baseline. The clonotype was recovered from a human donor with classical Hodgkin lymphoma.

The CDR3 DNA sequence: TGCAGCGTGGGACAGGATTCCTACGAGCAGTACTTC. Protein product: CSVGQDSYEQYF. This chain links TRBV29-1 with TRBJ2-7; 8 bases match TRBD1. The CDR3 sequence is 12 residues long. V lost 6 bases to trimming and J lost 1 base; unmatched junction nucleotides: 2. In germline, CDR1 is SQVTM, CDR2 ANQGSEA.